The 12 T cell receptor beta chains below all came from one sample that was sequenced in a study of T cells in Graves' hyperthyroidism and ophthalmopathy. It was RNA transcripts that yielded the amplified TCR beta CDR3 regions. Researchers ran a first-round RT-PCR on the TCR CDR3 using the HTBI primer set. TCRdb re-called the multiplex PCR reads through MiXCR, storing one row per CDR3 protein. This sample has 500,000 to 600,000 distinct CDR3 sequences, with around 20% found just once. Source material: blood. These receptors all stem from a man aged 35 to 55 with Graves' ophthalmopathy.

The chain links TRBV11-2 to TRBJ2-1; D possibly corresponds to TRBD2 (11 bases). The CDR3 is 20 amino acids. V lost 1 base to trimming and J lost 11 bases, with 33 bases between them. Germline V gene data show CDR1 as SGHAT and CDR2 as FQNNGV. CDR3 nucleotide sequence: TGTGCCAGCAGCTTAGTAGGGACAGGGGTGGTGAGACTAGCGGGAAATAAGCAGTTCTTC. It is translated as CASSLVGTGVVRLAGNKQFF.

This clonotype was recorded a few times. This chain connects TRBV20-1 to TRBJ2-5; 12 bases map to TRBD2. This CDR3 is built from 17 residues. The ends lost 4 bases at V and 0 bases at J; junction bases unmatched: 9. Germline V gene data show CDR1 as DFQATT and CDR2 as SNEGSKA (reference sequence). The CDR3 nucleotides are TGCAGTGCTACGGCGGGACTAGCGGGTTTGTACCAAGAGACCCAGTACTTC. Its translation: CSATAGLAGLYQETQYF.

The J gene is TRBJ1-1, the V gene TRBV28; D may be TRBD1 (5 bases). V lost 5 bases and J lost 0, with 16 bases in between. CDR1 MDHEN and CDR2 SYDVKM come from the germline V gene. The CDR3 consists of 16 residues. CDR3 amino acids: CASSRLEGGVNTEAFF. In DNA form, the CDR3 reads TGTGCCAGCAGTCGGCTTGAGGGAGGGGTGAACACTGAAGCTTTCTTT.

This clonotype was counted between two and nine times. The chain couples TRBV2 to TRBJ2-7; D is unresolved. This CDR3 is built from 14 residues. Trimming took off 4 bases at V and 6 bases at J, with 16 bases between the two ends. The germline V gene encodes CDR1 SNHLY and CDR2 FYNNEI. In nucleotides, the CDR3 is TGTGCCAGCAGTGTTACTCGCCCACCGGGCGAGCAGTACTTC. Residues: CASSVTRPPGEQYF.

This rearrangement joins TRBV20-1 to TRBJ2-3; no definite D call. The CDR3 spans 11 residues. Per germline, CDR1 DFQATT and CDR2 SNEGSKA (reference sequence). The CDR3 here is CNRPDTDTQYF. The CDR3, as DNA: TGCAACCGACCAGACACAGATACGCAGTATTTT.

This clonotype occurred a few times. V is TRBV27 and J is TRBJ2-3; no definite D call. CDR1 is MNHEY, CDR2 SMNVEV, per germline (reference sequence). Trimming shortened V by 3 bases and J by 2 bases, and 9 bases separated the two germline ends. CDR3 length: 14 amino acids. The CDR3 loop reads CASSFRSDTDTQYF. CDR3 DNA sequence: TGTGCCAGCAGTTTTAGGTCAGACACAGATACGCAGTATTTT.

This clonotype was seen only a few times. The gene calls are TRBV10-3 and TRBJ2-7, with D perhaps given as TRBD1 or TRBD2 (5 bases each). Germline V gene lookup returns CDR1 ENHRY and CDR2 SYGVKD. Trimming removed 8 bases from V and 4 bases from J, with 27 bases in between. The CDR3 covers 17 residues. CDR3 in DNA: TGTGCCATCTCTCGAACTCTCGGGACGGAGGCTACTTACGAGCAGTACTTC. This translates into CAISRTLGTEATYEQYF.

This clonotype appeared a few times. The gene calls are TRBV7-9 and TRBJ1-6; D remains unclear. The CDR3 contains 15 residues. Germline V gene sequence: CDR1 SEHNR, CDR2 FQNEAQ (reference sequence). Trimming stripped 1 base from V and 7 bases from J, with 11 bases between. The CDR3: CASSLGPDGNSPLHF. CDR3 nucleotides: TGTGCCAGCAGCTTAGGACCGGATGGAAATTCACCCCTCCACTTT.

The chain couples TRBV5-1 to TRBJ2-5; 7 bases map to TRBD1. The germline V gene encodes CDR1 SGHRS and CDR2 YFSETQ. The CDR3 length is 14 residues. The V gene end was trimmed by 3 bases and the J gene end by 5 bases; junction bases not matched to a gene: 7. The CDR3 reads CASSSGQPRETQYF. The CDR3 bases are TGCGCCAGCAGCTCGGGACAGCCCCGGGAGACCCAGTACTTC.

The chain links TRBV2 to TRBJ2-2, with 7 bases lining up with TRBD1. Germline loops: CDR1 SNHLY, CDR2 FYNNEI. Germline trimming cut 6 bases from V and 9 bases from J; bases unmatched to any gene: 10. This CDR3 spans 14 amino acids. CDR3 amino acids: CASRKDRSGRELFF. The DNA for the CDR3 is TGTGCCAGCAGGAAGGACAGGTCAGGGCGGGAGCTGTTTTTT. The whole variable domain, remainder taken from reference TRBV2 and TRBJ2-2, is EPEVTQTPSHQVTQMGQEVILRCVPISNHLYFYWYRQILGQKVEFLVSFYNNEISEKSEIFDDQFSVERPDGSNFTLKIRSTKLEDSAMYFCASRKDRSGRELFFGEGSRLTVL.

V usage is TRBV6-2 or TRBV6-3 and J usage is TRBJ2-1; a weak D match, TRBD1 (6 bases). V shed 8 bases and J shed 4 bases, with 9 bases lying between them. The CDR3 runs to 12 residues. Per germline, CDR1 MNHEY and CDR2 SVGEGT. The CDR3 loop reads CASGDIYNEQFF. The CDR3 DNA sequence: TGTGCCAGCGGGGACATATACAATGAGCAGTTCTTC.

This clonotype was seen many times. The V and J genes are TRBV18 and TRBJ2-3; D uncertain. This CDR3 has 15 amino acids. Germline V gives CDR1 KGHSH, CDR2 LQKENI. The germline V and J ends were trimmed by 3 bases and 6 bases, with 16 bases remaining between them. CDR3 loop: CASSPGTVLGDTQYF. The DNA for the CDR3 is TGTGCCAGCTCACCGGGCACAGTACTTGGGGATACGCAGTATTTT.